This T cell receptor beta chain was obtained from a study of OX40 agonist ivuxolimab in advanced cancers. At the level of the study: Patients' therapy was ivuxolimab, an antibody that acts as an agonist of OX40 (CD134).

Sequencing used immunoSEQ multiplex PCR; TCRdb keeps in-frame clones, though not all of them. The data contain roughly 50,000 clones, around 89% of them singletons. With baseline, cycle 4 day 1, and cycle 7 day 1 as timepoints, blood was sampled. The CDR3 is made up of 16 amino acids. The V and J ends lost 3 bases and 7 bases, in that order; junction bases with no gene match: 8. CDR1 and CDR2 from the germline V gene are MNHEY and SMNVEV (reference sequence). This TCR was sampled from an adult with an advanced solid tumor such as melanoma, head and neck, liver or kidney cancer. The chain carries TRBV27 and TRBJ2-1, with 11 positions matching TRBD2. The sample consisted of CD4+ or CD8+ T cells sorted from blood, taken in a trial of the OX40 agonist ivuxolimab. Written as DNA, the CDR3 is TGTGCCAGCAGTTTTTCCGGGACTAGCGGCCTAAATGAGCAGTTCTTC. Its protein product is CASSFSGTSGLNEQFF.